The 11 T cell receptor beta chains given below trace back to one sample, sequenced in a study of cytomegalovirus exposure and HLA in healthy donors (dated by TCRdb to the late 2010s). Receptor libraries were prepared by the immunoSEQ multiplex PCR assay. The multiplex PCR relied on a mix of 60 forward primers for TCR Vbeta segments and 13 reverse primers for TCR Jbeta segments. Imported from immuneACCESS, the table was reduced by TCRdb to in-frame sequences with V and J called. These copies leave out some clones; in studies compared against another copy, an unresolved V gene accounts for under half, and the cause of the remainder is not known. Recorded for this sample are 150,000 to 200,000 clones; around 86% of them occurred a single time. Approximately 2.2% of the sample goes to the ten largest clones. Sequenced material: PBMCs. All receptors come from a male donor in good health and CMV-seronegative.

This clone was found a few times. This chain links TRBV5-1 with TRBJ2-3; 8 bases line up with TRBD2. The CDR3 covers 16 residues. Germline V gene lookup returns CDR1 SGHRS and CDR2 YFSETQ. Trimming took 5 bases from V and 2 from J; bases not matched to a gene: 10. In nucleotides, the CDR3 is TGCGCCAGCAGAGACCCTAGCGGGTCTGCCACAGATACGCAGTATTTT. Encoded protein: CASRDPSGSATDTQYF. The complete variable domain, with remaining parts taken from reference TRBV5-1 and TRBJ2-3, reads KAGVTQTPRYLIKTRGQQVTLSCSPISGHRSVSWYQQTPGQGLQFLFEYFSETQRNKGNFPGRFSGRQFSNSRSEMNVSTLELGDSALYLCASRDPSGSATDTQYFGPGTRLTVL.

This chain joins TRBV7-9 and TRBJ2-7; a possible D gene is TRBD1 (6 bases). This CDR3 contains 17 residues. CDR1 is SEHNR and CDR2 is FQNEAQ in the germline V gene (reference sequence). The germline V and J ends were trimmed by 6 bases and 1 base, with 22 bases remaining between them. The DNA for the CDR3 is TGTGCCAGCAGGGCCGAACAGGGAAAACTTCGTTCCTACGAGCAGTACTTC. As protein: CASRAEQGKLRSYEQYF.

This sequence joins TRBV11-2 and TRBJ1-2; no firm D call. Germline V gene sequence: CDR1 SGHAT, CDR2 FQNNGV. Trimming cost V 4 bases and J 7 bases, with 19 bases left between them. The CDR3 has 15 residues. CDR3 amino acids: CASSSRGEGFGGYTF. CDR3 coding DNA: TGTGCCAGCAGCTCCCGTGGGGAGGGTTTTGGTGGCTACACCTTC.

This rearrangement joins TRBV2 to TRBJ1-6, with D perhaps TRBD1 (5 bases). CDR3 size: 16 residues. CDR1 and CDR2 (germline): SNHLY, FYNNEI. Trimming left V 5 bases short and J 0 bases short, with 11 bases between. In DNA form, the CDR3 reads TGTGCCAGCAGTACAGGCGCGAGCTCCTATAATTCACCCCTCCACTTT. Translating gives CASSTGASSYNSPLHF.

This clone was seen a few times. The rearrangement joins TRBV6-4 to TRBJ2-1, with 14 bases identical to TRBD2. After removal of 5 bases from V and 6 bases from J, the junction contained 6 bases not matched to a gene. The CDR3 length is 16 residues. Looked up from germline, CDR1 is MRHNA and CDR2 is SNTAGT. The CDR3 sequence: CASSSNGLAGGNEQFF. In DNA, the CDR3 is TGTGCCAGCAGTTCAAATGGACTAGCGGGGGGCAATGAGCAGTTCTTC.

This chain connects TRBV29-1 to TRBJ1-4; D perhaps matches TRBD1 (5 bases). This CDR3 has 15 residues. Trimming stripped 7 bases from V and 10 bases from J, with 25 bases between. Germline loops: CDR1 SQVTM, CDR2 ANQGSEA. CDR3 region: CSATTSGTSGGKLFF. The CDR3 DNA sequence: TGCAGCGCTACAACCTCCGGGACCTCGGGAGGAAAACTGTTTTTT.

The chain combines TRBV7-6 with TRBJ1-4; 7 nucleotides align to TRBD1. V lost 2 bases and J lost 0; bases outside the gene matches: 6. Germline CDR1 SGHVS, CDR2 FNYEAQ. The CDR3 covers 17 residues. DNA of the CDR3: TGTGCCAGCAGCTTAATGGCAGGGGGGACAACTAATGAAAAACTGTTTTTT. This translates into CASSLMAGGTTNEKLFF. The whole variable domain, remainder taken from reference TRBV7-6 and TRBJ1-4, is GAGVSQSPRYKVTKRGQDVALRCDPISGHVSLYWYRQALGQGPEFLTYFNYEAQQDKSGLPNDRFSAERPEGSISTLTIQRTEQRDSAMYRCASSLMAGGTTNEKLFFGSGTQLSVL.

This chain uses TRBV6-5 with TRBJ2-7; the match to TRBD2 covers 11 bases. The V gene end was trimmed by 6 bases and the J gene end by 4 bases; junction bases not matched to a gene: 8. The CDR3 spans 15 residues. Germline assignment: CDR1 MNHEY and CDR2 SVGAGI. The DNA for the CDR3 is TGTGCCAGCAGCCCTATTCCTAGCGGGGGGTACGAGCAGTACTTC. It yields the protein CASSPIPSGGYEQYF.

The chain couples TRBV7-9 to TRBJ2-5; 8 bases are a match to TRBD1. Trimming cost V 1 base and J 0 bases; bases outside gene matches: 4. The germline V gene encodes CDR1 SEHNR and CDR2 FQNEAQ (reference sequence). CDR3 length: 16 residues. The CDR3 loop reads CASSLVTGGYQETQYF. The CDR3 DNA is TGTGCCAGCAGCTTAGTAACAGGGGGTTACCAAGAGACCCAGTACTTC.

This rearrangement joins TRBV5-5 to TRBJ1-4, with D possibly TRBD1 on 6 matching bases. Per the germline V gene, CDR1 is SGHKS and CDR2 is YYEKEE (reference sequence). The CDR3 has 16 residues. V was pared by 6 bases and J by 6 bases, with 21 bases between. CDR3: CASTTLTGQSYEKLFF. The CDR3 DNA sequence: TGTGCCAGCACCACTCTCACAGGACAGAGCTATGAAAAACTGTTTTTT. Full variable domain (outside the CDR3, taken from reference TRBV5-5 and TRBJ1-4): DAGVTQSPTHLIKTRGQQVTLRCSPISGHKSVSWYQQVLGQGPQFIFQYYEKEERGRGNFPDRFSARQFPNYSSELNVNALLLGDSALYLCASTTLTGQSYEKLFFGSGTQLSVL.

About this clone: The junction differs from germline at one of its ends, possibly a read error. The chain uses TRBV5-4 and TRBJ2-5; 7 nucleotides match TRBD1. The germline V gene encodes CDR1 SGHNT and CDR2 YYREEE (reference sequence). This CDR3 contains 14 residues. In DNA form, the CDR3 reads TGTGCCAGCAGCCCGGACAGGCGGCAAGAGACCCAGCACTTC. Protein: CASSPDRRQETQHF.